These T cell receptor beta chains were read from a single sample in a study of OX40 agonist ivuxolimab in advanced cancers. The assay was immunoSEQ multiplex PCR, and TCRdb's table has in-frame clones only and misses some. The table records about 36,000 clones, roughly 77% of them present only once. Here the sequenced sample was CD4+ or CD8+ T cells sorted from blood, taken in a trial of the OX40 agonist ivuxolimab. These receptors originate from an adult with an advanced solid tumor such as melanoma, head and neck, liver or kidney cancer. Both conserved end residues are part of each CDR3. A D gene is named only where the DNA matches it firmly. The listing skips clone size in some rows; elsewhere it reads once, few, many or a size class.

13	TRBJ1-1	TRBV29-1	NA	NA	TGCAGCGTTGAAGGCAGACAGAACACTGAAGCTTTCTTT	CSVEGRQNTEAFF
15	TRBJ2-7	TRBV7-7	NA	NA	TGTGCCAGCAGCTTCAGGGGCGGACCGACCTACGAGCAGTACTTC	CASSFRGGPTYEQYF
14	TRBJ1-5	TRBV27	NA	once	TGTGCCAGCAGGCCTTGGGCAGGTAATCAGCCCCAGCATTTT	CASRPWAGNQPQHF
12	TRBJ1-5	TRBV2	TRBD1	NA	TGTGCCAGCACCGGACAGGGACAGGCCCAGCATTTT	CASTGQGQAQHF
17	TRBJ2-1	TRBV7-2	TRBD2	NA	TGTGCCAGCAGCAAACTACTAGCGGGGGCCCCCTACAATGAGCAGTTCTTC	CASSKLLAGAPYNEQFF
15	TRBJ2-7	TRBV21-1	NA	NA	TGTGCCAGCAGCAGAACCCATGGACGGACTACCGAGCAGTACTTC	CASSRTHGRTTEQYF
16	TRBJ1-3	TRBV7-9	NA	NA	TGTGCCAGCAGCCGGCGTGGGGGCTTGTCTGGAAACACCATATATTTT	CASSRRGGLSGNTIYF
14	TRBJ1-2	TRBV7-2	NA	NA	TGTGCCAGCAGCTTAAACCCCCCCGTTGATGGCTACACCTTC	CASSLNPPVDGYTF
15	TRBJ2-7	TRBV6-1	NA	NA	TGTGCCAGCAGCGAGGGGGGACAGAGCTCCTACGAGCAGTACTTC	CASSEGGQSSYEQYF
15	TRBJ2-1	TRBV12-5	NA	NA	TGTGCTAGTGGCCCAGAAAGTAGCTCCTACAATGAGCAGTTCTTC	CASGPESSSYNEQFF
18	TRBJ2-1	TRBV6-4	TRBD1	NA	TGTGCCAGCAGCGACACTATGGCCGGGACAGCTTCCTACAATGAGCAGTTCTTC	CASSDTMAGTASYNEQFF
16	TRBJ1-3	TRBV6-5	NA	NA	TGTGCCAGCAGTTACTCTACGAGGGGGTCTGGAAACACCATATATTTT	CASSYSTRGSGNTIYF
13	TRBJ1-1	TRBV5-1	NA	few	TGCGCCAGCAGCTTTCAGATGAACACTGAAGCTTTCTTT	CASSFQMNTEAFF
15	TRBJ2-3	TRBV11-2	NA	NA	TGTGCCAGCAGCTTAATGGGGGTCATCTCAGATACGCAGTATTTT	CASSLMGVISDTQYF
14	TRBJ1-5	TRBV6-1	TRBD1	NA	TGTGCCAGCCGGGACAGGGGCCTTCTTGGGCCCCAGCATTTT	CASRDRGLLGPQHF
13	TRBJ1-4	TRBV29-1	TRBD1	NA	TGCAGCGTTAGACAGGGGGCGTATGAAAAACTGTTTTTT	CSVRQGAYEKLFF
13	TRBJ2-7	TRBV29-1	TRBD2	NA	TGCAGCGTTGAAGATTTAGCGGGGGGTTCGCCGTACTTC	CSVEDLAGGSPYF
15	TRBJ2-7	TRBV18	TRBD1	NA	TGTGCCAGCTCGAACAGGGGGGCGATCCCCTACGAGCAGTACTTC	CASSNRGAIPYEQYF